The rows below give T cell receptor beta chains drawn from one sample of a study of blood T cell repertoires in COVID-19. Some clones are missing from TCRdb's copy, which holds only in-frame ones; the method was immunoSEQ multiplex PCR. Of 110,000 or so clones listed, roughly 80% are singletons. Sequencing used peripheral blood. The receptors stem from a woman between 55 and 75 years old with acute or convalescent COVID-19. Both conserved end residues are part of each CDR3. D genes are given only for firm matches. Clone size is shown for a subset of rows, as once, few, many or a class of expanded clone.

d_gene	v_gene	abundance	len	j_gene	CDR3aa	CDR3nt
NA	TRBV11-2	NA	15	TRBJ1-2	CASSSRSGSNYGYTF	TGTGCCAGCAGCTCGCGTTCTGGGAGTAACTATGGCTACACCTTC
TRBD1	TRBV6-5	many	14	TRBJ2-7	CASSYGRGRYEQYF	TGTGCCAGCAGTTACGGCAGGGGGAGATACGAGCAGTACTTC
TRBD1	TRBV30	NA	14	TRBJ1-6	CAWSPQGINSPLHF	TGTGCCTGGAGTCCACAGGGGATCAATTCACCCCTCCACTTT
NA	TRBV29-1	few	12	TRBJ2-7	CSVSGQYPEQYF	TGCAGCGTGAGTGGGCAATACCCTGAGCAGTACTTC
TRBD2	TRBV6-5	few	14	TRBJ2-1	CASRRGAEGGEQFF	TGTGCCAGCAGGCGGGGGGCCGAGGGGGGAGAGCAGTTCTTC
TRBD2	TRBV5-1	NA	17	TRBJ2-3	CASSFGALAGVTDTQYF	TGCGCCAGCAGCTTTGGAGCCCTAGCGGGAGTGACAGATACGCAGTATTTT
NA	TRBV5-1	NA	12	TRBJ2-1	CASSLVQFEQFF	TGCGCCAGCAGCTTGGTACAGTTTGAGCAGTTCTTC
NA	TRBV10-3	NA	15	TRBJ1-2	CATAQTGTPAGGYTF	TGTGCCACAGCCCAGACAGGCACCCCGGCTGGTGGCTACACCTTC
NA	TRBV7-8	NA	14	TRBJ2-5	CASSLATVSETQYF	TGTGCCAGCAGCTTAGCAACTGTGTCCGAGACCCAGTACTTC
TRBD2	TRBV10-3	NA	13	TRBJ2-3	CAMSGRESDTQYF	TGTGCCATGTCGGGGCGGGAGTCAGATACGCAGTATTTT